This T cell receptor (beta chain) was identified during a study of T-cell reconstitution after alpha-beta-depleted transplantation in children. The CDR3 contains 13 residues. Trimming cost V 1 base and J 3 bases, with 6 bases left between them. From germline, CDR1 is MNHNY and CDR2 SVGAGI (reference sequence). This clonotype has a count of ten or more. Preparing the TCRbeta library involved the use of unique molecular identifiers. TCRdb ran MiXCR on the PCR reads and lists one entry per CDR3 protein. This sample has some 200,000 distinct CDR3 sequences, with approximately 9.9% found just once. The receptor comes from a human donor who donated a stem cell graft to a child with SCID. This material consisted of PBMCs from the stem cell graft donor, taken from the stem cell graft. The rearrangement links TRBV6-6 to TRBJ1-1; D is unresolved. The CDR3 is CASSYFMDTEAFF. The DNA of the CDR3 is TGTGCCAGCAGTTACTTTATGGACACTGAAGCTTTCTTT.